This TCR beta chain was sequenced during a study of shared clonotypes between healthy human individuals. The assay was run at deep level. Only in-frame clones appear in the TCRdb table, and some are missing; sequencing was by immunoSEQ multiplex PCR. This sample has approximately 1,500,000 clones, with roughly 96% found just once. From germline, CDR1 is MDHEN and CDR2 SYDVKM. The ends were cut back, 2 bases at V and 9 bases at J, with 14 bases in the middle. The CDR3 runs to 14 residues. Notes on the study in general: Lower generation probabilities were found for non-shared clonotypes than for those shared by all four donors. Naive subsets typically showed greater estimated richness than memory subsets. With a few donors compared, 4% to 5% of naive CD4 clonotypes were shared.

As concerns this clone: Its antigen is unidentified.

The chain links TRBV28 to TRBJ1-5; no clear D. The source material was naive CD4+ T cells sorted from blood. Subset noted: CD45RA+ positively selected. This clonotype originated in a young man in good health. CDR3: CASSLKIRDRPQHF. The CDR3 DNA sequence: TGTGCCAGCAGTTTAAAGATCCGAGATCGGCCCCAGCATTTT.